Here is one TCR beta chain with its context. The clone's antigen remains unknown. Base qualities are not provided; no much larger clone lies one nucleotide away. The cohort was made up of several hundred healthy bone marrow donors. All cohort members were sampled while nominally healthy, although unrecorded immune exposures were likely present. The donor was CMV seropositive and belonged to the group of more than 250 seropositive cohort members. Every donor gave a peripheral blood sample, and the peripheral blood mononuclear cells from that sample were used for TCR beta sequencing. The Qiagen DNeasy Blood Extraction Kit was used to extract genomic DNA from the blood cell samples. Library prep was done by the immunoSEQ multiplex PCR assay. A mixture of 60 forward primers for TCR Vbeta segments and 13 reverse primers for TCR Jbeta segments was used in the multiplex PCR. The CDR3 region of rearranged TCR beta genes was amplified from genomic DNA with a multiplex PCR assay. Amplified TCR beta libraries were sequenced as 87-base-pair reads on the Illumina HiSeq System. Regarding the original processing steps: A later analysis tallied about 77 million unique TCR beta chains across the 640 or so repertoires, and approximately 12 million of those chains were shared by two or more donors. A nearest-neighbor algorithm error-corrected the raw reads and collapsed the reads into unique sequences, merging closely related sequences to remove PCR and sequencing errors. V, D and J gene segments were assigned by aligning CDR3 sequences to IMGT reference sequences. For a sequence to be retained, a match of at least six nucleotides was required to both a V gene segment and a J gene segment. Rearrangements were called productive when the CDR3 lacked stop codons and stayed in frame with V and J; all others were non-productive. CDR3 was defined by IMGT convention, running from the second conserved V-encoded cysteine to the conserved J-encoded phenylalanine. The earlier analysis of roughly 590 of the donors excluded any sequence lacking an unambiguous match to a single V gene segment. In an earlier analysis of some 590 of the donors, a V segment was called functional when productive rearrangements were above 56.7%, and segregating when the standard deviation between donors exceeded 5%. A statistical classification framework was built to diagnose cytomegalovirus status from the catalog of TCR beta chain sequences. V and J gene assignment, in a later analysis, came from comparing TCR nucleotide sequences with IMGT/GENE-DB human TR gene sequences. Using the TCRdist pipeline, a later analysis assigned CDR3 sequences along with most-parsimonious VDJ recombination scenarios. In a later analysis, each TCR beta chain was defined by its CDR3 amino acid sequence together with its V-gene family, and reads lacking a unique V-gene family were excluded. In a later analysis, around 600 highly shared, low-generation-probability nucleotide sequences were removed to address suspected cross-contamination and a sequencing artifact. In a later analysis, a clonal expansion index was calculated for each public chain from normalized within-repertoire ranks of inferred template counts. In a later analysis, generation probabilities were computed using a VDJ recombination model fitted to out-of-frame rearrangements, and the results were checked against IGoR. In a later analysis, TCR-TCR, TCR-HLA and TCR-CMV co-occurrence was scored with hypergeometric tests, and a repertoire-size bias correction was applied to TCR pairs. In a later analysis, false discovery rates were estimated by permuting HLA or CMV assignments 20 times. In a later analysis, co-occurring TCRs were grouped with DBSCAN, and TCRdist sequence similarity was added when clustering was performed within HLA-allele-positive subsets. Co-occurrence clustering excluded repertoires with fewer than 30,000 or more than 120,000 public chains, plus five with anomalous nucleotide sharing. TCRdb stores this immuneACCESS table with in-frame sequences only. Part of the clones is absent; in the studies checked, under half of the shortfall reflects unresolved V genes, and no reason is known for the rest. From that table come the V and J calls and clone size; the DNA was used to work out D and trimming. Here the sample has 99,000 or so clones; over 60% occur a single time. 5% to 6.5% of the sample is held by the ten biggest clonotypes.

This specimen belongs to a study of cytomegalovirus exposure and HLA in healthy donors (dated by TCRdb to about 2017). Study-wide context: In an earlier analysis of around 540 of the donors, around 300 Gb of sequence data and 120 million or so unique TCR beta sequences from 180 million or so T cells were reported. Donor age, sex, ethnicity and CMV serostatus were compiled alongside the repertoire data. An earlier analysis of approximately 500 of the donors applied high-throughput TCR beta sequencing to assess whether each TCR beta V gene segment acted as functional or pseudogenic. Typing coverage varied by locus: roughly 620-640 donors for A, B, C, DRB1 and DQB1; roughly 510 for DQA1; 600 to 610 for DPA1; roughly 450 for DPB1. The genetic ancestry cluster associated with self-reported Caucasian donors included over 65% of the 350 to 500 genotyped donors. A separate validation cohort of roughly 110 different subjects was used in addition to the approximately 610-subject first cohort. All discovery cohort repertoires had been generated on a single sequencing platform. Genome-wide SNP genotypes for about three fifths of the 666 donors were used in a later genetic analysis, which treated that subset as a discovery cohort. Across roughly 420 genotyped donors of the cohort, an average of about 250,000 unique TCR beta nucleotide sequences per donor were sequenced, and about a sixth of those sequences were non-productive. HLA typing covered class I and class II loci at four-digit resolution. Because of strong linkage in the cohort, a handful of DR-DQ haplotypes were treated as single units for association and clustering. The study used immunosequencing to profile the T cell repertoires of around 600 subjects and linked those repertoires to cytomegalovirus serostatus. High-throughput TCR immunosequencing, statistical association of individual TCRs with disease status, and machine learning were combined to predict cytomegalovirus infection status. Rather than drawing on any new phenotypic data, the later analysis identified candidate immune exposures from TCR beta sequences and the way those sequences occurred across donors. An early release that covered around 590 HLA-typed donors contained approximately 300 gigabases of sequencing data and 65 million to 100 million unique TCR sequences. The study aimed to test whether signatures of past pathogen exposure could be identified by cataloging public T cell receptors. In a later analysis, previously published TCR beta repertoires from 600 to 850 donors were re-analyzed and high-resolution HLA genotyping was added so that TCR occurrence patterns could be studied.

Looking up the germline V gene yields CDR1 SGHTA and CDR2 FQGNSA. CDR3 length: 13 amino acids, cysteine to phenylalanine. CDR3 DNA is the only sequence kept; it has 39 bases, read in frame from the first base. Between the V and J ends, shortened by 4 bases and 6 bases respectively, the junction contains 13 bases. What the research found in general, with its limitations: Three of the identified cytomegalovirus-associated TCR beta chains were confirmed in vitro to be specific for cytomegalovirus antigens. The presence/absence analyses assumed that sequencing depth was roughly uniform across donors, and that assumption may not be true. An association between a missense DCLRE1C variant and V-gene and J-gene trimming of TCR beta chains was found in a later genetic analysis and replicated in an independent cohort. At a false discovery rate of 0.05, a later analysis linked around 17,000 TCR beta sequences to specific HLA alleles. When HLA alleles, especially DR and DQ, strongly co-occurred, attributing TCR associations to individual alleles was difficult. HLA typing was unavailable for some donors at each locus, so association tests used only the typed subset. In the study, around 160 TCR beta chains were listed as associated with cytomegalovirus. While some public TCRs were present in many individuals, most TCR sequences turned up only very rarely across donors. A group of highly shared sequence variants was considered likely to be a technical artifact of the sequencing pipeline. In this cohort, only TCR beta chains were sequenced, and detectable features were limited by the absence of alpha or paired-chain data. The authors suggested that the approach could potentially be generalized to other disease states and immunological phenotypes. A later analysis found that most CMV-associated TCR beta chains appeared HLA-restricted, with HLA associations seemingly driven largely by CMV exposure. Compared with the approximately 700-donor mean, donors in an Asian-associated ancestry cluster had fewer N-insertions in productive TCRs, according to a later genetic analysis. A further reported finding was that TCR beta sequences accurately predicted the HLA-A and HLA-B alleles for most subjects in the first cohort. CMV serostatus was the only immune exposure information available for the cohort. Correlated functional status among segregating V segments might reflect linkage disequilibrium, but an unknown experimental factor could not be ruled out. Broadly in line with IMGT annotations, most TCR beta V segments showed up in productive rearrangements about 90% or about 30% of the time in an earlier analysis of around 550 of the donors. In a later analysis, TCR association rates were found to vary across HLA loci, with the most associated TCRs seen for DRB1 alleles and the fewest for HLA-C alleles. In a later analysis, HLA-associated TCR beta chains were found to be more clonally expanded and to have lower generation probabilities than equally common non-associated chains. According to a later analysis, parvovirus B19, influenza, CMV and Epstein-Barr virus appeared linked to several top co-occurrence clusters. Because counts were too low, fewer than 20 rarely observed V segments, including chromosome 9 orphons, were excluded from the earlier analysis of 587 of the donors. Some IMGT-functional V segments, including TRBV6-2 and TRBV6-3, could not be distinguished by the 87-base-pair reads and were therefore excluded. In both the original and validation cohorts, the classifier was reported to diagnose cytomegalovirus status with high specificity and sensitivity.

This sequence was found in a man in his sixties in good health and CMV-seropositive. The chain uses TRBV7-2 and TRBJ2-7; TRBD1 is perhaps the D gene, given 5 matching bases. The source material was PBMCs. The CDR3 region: CASSSRGRGEQYF. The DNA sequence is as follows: TGTGCCAGCAGCTCAAGAGGTAGGGGCGAGCAGTACTTC.